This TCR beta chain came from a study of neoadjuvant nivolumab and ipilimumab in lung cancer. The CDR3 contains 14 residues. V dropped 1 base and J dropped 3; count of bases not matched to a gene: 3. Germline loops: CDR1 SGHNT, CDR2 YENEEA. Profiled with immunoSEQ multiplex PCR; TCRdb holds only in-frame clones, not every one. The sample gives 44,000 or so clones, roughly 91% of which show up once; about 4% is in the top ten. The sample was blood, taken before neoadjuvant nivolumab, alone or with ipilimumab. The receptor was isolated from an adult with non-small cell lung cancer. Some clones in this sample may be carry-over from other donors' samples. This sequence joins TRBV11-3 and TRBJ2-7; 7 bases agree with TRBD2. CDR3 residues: CASSLGAGYYEQYF. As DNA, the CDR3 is TGTGCCAGCAGCTTAGGAGCGGGATACTACGAGCAGTACTTC. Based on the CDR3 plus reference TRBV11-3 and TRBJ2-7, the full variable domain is EAGVVQSPRYKIIEKKQPVAFWCNPISGHNTLYWYLQNLGQGPELLIRYENEEAVDDSQLPKDRFSAERLKGVDSTLKIQPAELGDSAVYLCASSLGAGYYEQYFGPGTRLTVT.